The text below deals with one T cell receptor (beta chain). This sample was included in a study of blood T cell dynamics during melanoma immunotherapy. Looking at the study overall: First-line therapy was either pembrolizumab or nivolumab with ipilimumab for metastatic melanoma.

Time point specified: week 3, after first cycle of checkpoint inhibitor. Data came from immunoSEQ multiplex PCR; TCRdb stores just in-frame clones and leaves some out. The sample has about 1,000 clones; about 85% are singletons. CDR1 and CDR2 from the germline V gene are SNHLY and FYNNEI. V was pared by 6 bases and J by 0 bases, with 9 bases between. The CDR3 is 14 residues long. This sequence joins TRBV2 and TRBJ2-1; D is unresolved. The input for sequencing was cell-free DNA from blood, taken from a patient treated with checkpoint blockade. The source is a human donor with melanoma. Here the CDR3 DNA reads TGTGCCAGCAGCGCGAGCAGCTCCTACAATGAGCAGTTCTTC. Translation: CASSASSSYNEQFF.